These 9 T cell receptor beta chains came from one sample sequenced in a study of blood T cell dynamics during melanoma immunotherapy. Sequencing used immunoSEQ multiplex PCR; TCRdb keeps in-frame clones, though not all of them. The table lists some 11,000 clones, about four fifths of them singletons. Regarding time point: week 3, after first cycle of checkpoint inhibitor. The sample in question was blood, obtained from a patient treated with checkpoint blockade. Receptors originate from a human donor with melanoma.

The chain employs TRBV10-3 and TRBJ2-7; maybe TRBD1 (5 bases). CDR3 length: 14 amino acids. Germline values: CDR1 ENHRY, CDR2 SYGVKD. V gave up 2 bases and J gave up 5 bases, with 13 bases separating them. As DNA, the CDR3 is TGTGCCATCAGTGAGGGCAGGGTTGGAGACGAGCAGTACTTC. This sequence encodes CAISEGRVGDEQYF.

The V call is TRBV4-2, the J call TRBJ1-1; 10 nucleotides agree with TRBD1. The CDR3 loop spans 14 amino acids. Germline CDR1 and CDR2: LGHNA and YNFKEQ. V was clipped by 3 bases and J by 3 bases; unmatched bases: 1. The CDR3 DNA follows: TGTGCCAGCAGCCAGGGGACAGGGGACACTGAAGCTTTCTTT. Translation gives CASSQGTGDTEAFF.

The gene calls are TRBV11-1 and TRBJ2-5; D may match TRBD1 or TRBD2 (5 bases each). The germline V gene encodes CDR1 SGHAT and CDR2 FQDESV (reference sequence). The CDR3 is 14 residues long. V lost 1 base and J 3 bases, leaving 9 bases between the germline ends. The CDR3 here is CASSLVRGKETQYF. As DNA, the CDR3 is TGTGCCAGCAGCTTAGTGAGGGGAAAAGAGACCCAGTACTTC.

The rearrangement uses TRBV7-3 and TRBJ2-7; D perhaps matches TRBD2 (6 bases). Trimming pared 2 bases from V and 4 bases from J, leaving 12 bases between. CDR1 SGHTA and CDR2 FQGTGA come from the germline V gene. The CDR3 runs to 14 residues. The CDR3 sequence: CASSLGGSGYEQYV. In DNA form, the CDR3 reads TGTGCCAGCAGCTTAGGGGGGTCAGGATACGAGCAGTACGTC.

V and J are TRBV7-2 and TRBJ2-7; D ambiguous. In germline, CDR1 is SGHTA, CDR2 FQGNSA. The CDR3 sequence is 12 residues long. Trimming left V 8 bases short and J 2 bases short, with 10 bases between. In DNA form, the CDR3 reads TGTGCCAGCGGCAGGCAGACCTACGAGCAGTACTTC. This translates into CASGRQTYEQYF. Combining the CDR3 with reference TRBV7-2 and TRBJ2-7 gives the whole variable domain GAGVSQSPSNKVTEKGKDVELRCDPISGHTALYWYRQSLGQGLEFLIYFQGNSAPDKSGLPSDRFSAERTGGSVSTLTIQRTQQEDSAVYLCASGRQTYEQYFGPGTRLTVT.

The CDR3 DNA follows: TGCGCCAGCAGTGACAGGGGACTCTATGGCTACACCTTC. Its protein is CASSDRGLYGYTF. The chain is built from TRBV10-2 and TRBJ1-2; a possible D gene is TRBD1 (6 bases). Trimming took 3 bases from V and 4 from J, leaving 9 bases between them. Germline CDR1 and CDR2: WSHSY and SAAADI. The CDR3 covers 13 residues.

The chain recombines TRBV7-9 with TRBJ2-1, with 11 bases matching TRBD2. Looked up from germline, CDR1 is SEHNR and CDR2 is FQNEAQ (reference sequence). The CDR3 contains 16 residues. V was clipped by 3 bases and J by 5 bases; unmatched bases: 6. The CDR3 nucleotides are TGTGCCAGCAGCTTCAGGTCTAGCGGGGGGCACAATGAGCAGTTCTTC. Translated: CASSFRSSGGHNEQFF.

This sequence joins TRBV4-2 and TRBJ2-3; D might be TRBD1 or TRBD2, each matching 6 bases. The CDR3 runs to 16 residues. The V and J ends lost 4 bases and 0 bases respectively, with 14 bases between them. Germline-derived CDR1 and CDR2 are LGHNA and YNFKEQ. The CDR3 region is CASSLPGAGSTDTQYF. CDR3 DNA: TGTGCCAGCAGCCTCCCGGGGGCGGGGAGCACAGATACGCAGTATTTT.

The chain uses TRBV5-1 and TRBJ2-3, with 14 bases fitting TRBD2. The CDR3 contains 15 residues. V trimming: 5 bases; J trimming: 10 bases; junction bases outside the gene matches: 9. Germline V gene sequence: CDR1 SGHRS, CDR2 YFSETQ. The CDR3 loop is CASRERLAGGAPQYF. DNA of the CDR3: TGCGCCAGCAGGGAGCGACTAGCGGGGGGGGCCCCGCAGTATTTT.